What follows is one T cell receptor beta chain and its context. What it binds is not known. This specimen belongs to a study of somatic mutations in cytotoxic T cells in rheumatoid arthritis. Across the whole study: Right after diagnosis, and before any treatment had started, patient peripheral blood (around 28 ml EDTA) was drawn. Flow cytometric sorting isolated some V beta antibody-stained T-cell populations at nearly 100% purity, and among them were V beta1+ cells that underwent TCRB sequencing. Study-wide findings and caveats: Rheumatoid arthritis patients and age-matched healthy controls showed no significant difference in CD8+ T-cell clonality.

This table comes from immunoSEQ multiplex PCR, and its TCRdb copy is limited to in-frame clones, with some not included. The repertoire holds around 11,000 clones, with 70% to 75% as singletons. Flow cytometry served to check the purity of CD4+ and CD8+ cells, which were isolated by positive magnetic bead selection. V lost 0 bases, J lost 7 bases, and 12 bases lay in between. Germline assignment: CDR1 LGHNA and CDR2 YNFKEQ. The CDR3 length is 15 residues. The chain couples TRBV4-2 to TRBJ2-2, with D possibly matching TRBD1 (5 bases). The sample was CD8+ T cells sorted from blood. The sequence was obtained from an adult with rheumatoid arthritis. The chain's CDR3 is CASSQDLQDNGELFF. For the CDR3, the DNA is TGTGCCAGCAGCCAAGATTTACAGGACAACGGGGAGCTGTTTTTT.